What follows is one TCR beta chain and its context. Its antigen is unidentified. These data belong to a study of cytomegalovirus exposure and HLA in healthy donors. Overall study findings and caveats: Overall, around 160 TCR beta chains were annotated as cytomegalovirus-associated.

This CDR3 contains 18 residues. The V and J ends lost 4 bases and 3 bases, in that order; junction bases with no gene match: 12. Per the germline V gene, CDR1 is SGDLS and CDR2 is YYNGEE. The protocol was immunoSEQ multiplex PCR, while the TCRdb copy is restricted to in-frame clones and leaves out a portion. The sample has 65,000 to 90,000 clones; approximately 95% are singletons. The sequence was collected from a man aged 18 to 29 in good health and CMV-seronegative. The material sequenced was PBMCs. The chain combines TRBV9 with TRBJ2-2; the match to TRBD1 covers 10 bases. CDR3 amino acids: CASSFTEGQGGDTGELFF. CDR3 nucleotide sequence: TGTGCCAGCAGCTTTACTGAAGGACAGGGGGGGGACACCGGGGAGCTGTTTTTT. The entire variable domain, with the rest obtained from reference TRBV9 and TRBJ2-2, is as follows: DSGVTQTPKHLITATGQRVTLRCSPRSGDLSVYWYQQSLDQGLQFLIQYYNGEERAKGNILERFSAQQFPDLHSELNLSSLELGDSALYFCASSFTEGQGGDTGELFFGEGSRLTVL.